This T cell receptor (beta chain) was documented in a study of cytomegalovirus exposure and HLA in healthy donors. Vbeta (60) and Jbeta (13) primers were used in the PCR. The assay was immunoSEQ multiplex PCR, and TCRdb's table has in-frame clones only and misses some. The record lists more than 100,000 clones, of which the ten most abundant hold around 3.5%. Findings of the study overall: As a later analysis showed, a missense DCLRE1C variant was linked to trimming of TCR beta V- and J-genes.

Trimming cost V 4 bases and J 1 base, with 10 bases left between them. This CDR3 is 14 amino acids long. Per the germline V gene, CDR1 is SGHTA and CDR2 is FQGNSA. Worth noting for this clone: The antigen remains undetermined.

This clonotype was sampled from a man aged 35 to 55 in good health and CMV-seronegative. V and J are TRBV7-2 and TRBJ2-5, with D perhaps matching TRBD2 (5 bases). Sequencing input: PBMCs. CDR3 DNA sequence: TGTGCCAGCAGCTCGGACTGGTTCCAAGAGACCCAGTACTTC. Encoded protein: CASSSDWFQETQYF.